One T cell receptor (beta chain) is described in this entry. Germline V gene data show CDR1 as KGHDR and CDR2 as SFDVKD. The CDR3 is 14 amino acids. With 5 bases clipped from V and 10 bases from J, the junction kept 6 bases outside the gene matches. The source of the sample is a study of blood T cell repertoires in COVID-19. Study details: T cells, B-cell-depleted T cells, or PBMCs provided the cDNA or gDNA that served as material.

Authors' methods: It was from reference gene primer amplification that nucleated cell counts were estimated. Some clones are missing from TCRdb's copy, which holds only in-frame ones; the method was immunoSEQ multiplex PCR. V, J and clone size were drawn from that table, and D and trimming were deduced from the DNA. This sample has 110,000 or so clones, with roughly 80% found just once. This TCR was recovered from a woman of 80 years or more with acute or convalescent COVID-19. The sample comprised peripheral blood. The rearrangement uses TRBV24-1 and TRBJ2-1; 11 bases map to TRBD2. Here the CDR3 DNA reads TGTGCCACCAGTGGGACTAGCGGGTTGCGAGAGCAGTTCTTC. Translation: CATSGTSGLREQFF.